These 32 T cell receptor beta chains were all obtained from the same sample, sequenced in a study of blood T cells in healthy people across ages. The second PCR ran about 6 to 12 cycles with a sample-barcoded 5' primer and J-beta primers. TCRdb analysed the 5' RACE reads with MiXCR anew, one entry per CDR3 protein. The profile shows roughly 1.5 million distinct CDR3 sequences, 35% to 45% of them singletons. The sequenced sample was blood. The source is a woman aged 18-30 years in good health.

This clonotype has just a few counts. The CDR3: CASSPVGGGVSYNEQFF. CDR3 sequence (DNA): TGTGCCAGCAGCCCAGTGGGCGGGGGGGTCTCCTACAATGAGCAGTTCTTC. V is TRBV7-8 and J is TRBJ2-1; TRBD2 aligns across 9 bases. The V gene end was trimmed by 5 bases and the J gene end by 0 bases; junction bases not matched to a gene: 8. There are 17 residues in the CDR3. The V gene's germline CDR1 is SGHVS and CDR2 FQNEAQ.

There are a few counts of this clonotype. The gene calls are TRBV7-3 and TRBJ1-1, with D perhaps matching TRBD1 (6 bases). There are 17 residues in the CDR3. Trimming took off 0 bases at V and 4 bases at J, with 18 bases between the two ends. Per the germline V gene, CDR1 is SGHTA and CDR2 is FQGTGA. The CDR3 here is CASSLTGGRAMGTEAFF. The CDR3 nucleotides are TGTGCCAGCAGCTTAACCGGGGGCAGGGCGATGGGCACTGAAGCTTTCTTT.

V usage is TRBV29-1 and J usage is TRBJ1-4; TRBD1 matches 8 bases. J was trimmed by 7 bases and V by 7 bases; bases with no gene match: 11. Looked up from germline, CDR1 is SQVTM and CDR2 is ANQGSEA. The CDR3 sequence is 14 residues long. For the CDR3, the DNA is TGCAGCGCGGGACAGGTCGGGGGGGTTGAAAAACTGTTTTTT. Protein sequence: CSAGQVGGVEKLFF. Variable domain in full (rest from reference TRBV29-1 and TRBJ1-4): SAVISQKPSRDICQRGTSLTIQCQVDSQVTMMFWYRQQPGQSLTLIATANQGSEATYESGFVIDKFPISRPNLTFSTLTVSNMSPEDSSIYLCSAGQVGGVEKLFFGSGTQLSVL.

The chain couples TRBV20-1 to TRBJ2-7; D remains unclear. In germline, CDR1 is DFQATT, CDR2 SNEGSKA (reference sequence). This CDR3 is built from 15 residues. The germline V and J ends were trimmed by 5 bases and 0 bases, with 17 bases remaining between them. The CDR3 loop is CSAAPHQELSYEQYF. CDR3 nucleotides: TGCAGTGCTGCCCCCCACCAGGAACTCTCCTACGAGCAGTACTTC.

The chain's CDR3 is CSVDLGAEDLNTEAFF. The CDR3 DNA reads TGCAGCGTTGATCTAGGCGCAGAAGATTTGAACACTGAAGCTTTCTTT. V gene TRBV29-1 combines with J gene TRBJ1-1; D is ambiguous. The V gene's germline CDR1 is SQVTM and CDR2 ANQGSEA. The germline V and J ends were trimmed by 3 bases and 0 bases, with 17 bases remaining between them. This CDR3 has 16 residues.

The genes are TRBV29-1 and TRBJ2-1; 7 bases are a match to TRBD2. Germline trimming cut 6 bases from V and 9 bases from J; bases unmatched to any gene: 5. The CDR3 is 11 amino acids. Germline V lookup: CDR1 SQVTM, CDR2 ANQGSEA. CDR3 bases: TGCAGCGTGCCCCTAGCGGCTGAGCAGTTCTTC. It is translated as CSVPLAAEQFF.

This clonotype was recorded only once. The rearrangement uses TRBV25-1 and TRBJ2-7; no firm D call. The ends were cut back, 3 bases at V and 0 bases at J, with 6 bases in the middle. The V gene's germline CDR1 is MGHDK and CDR2 SYGVNS. This CDR3 comprises 13 residues. The CDR3 nucleotides are TGTGCCAGCAGTGATTTTGCCTCCTACGAGCAGTACTTC. It codes for CASSDFASYEQYF.

The V gene is TRBV3-1, the J gene TRBJ2-1; the D is unclear. The CDR3 has 15 amino acids. The germline CDR1 and CDR2 sequences are LGHDT and YNNKEL (reference sequence). Trimming pared 4 bases from V and 2 bases from J, leaving 12 bases between. The CDR3 region is CASSPGIVPYNEQFF. The CDR3 DNA reads as TGTGCCAGCAGCCCTGGCATAGTCCCCTACAATGAGCAGTTCTTC.

The CDR3 protein is CATSKRDRDHGYTF. CDR3 nucleotide sequence: TGTGCCACCAGCAAGAGGGACAGGGACCATGGCTACACCTTC. The rearrangement joins TRBV15 to TRBJ1-2, with 9 positions matching TRBD1. Unmatched junction bases numbered 6, after V lost 4 bases and J lost 6 bases. CDR1 and CDR2 from the germline V gene are LNHNV and YYDKDF (reference sequence). The CDR3 runs 14 residues.

This clonotype occurred a few times. This chain joins TRBV4-2 and TRBJ2-3; 10 nucleotides align to TRBD2. Germline lookup yields CDR1 LGHNA and CDR2 YNFKEQ. The CDR3 has 17 residues. The V and J ends lost 0 bases and 1 base, in that order; junction bases with no gene match: 4. The CDR3 sequence is CASSQDPLAGGTDTQYF. DNA of the CDR3: TGTGCCAGCAGCCAAGATCCCCTAGCGGGAGGCACAGATACGCAGTATTTT.

V usage is TRBV5-5 and J usage is TRBJ1-1; tentative D call: TRBD1 (6 bases). CDR3 length: 16 residues. V dropped 0 bases and J dropped 6 bases, with 18 bases sitting between them. Germline-derived CDR1 and CDR2 are SGHKS and YYEKEE (reference sequence). The CDR3 region has the DNA TGTGCCAGCAGCTTGGGGTCCCTTAAGGACAGATCTGAAGCTTTCTTT. Its translation is CASSLGSLKDRSEAFF.

This clonotype occurred a few times. V usage is TRBV6-6 and J usage is TRBJ1-6; the D gene is possibly TRBD1 (5 bases). Germline values: CDR1 MNHNY, CDR2 SVGAGI (reference sequence). This CDR3 is 15 amino acids long. The germline V and J ends were trimmed by 0 bases and 9 bases, with 12 bases remaining between them. Here the CDR3 DNA reads TGTGCCAGCAGTTACTCGGGGCAGGGTACTTCACCCCTCCACTTT. Encoded protein: CASSYSGQGTSPLHF.

This clonotype was seen a handful of times. The J gene is TRBJ1-1, the V gene TRBV7-9; D not certain. The CDR3 contains 12 residues. The ends were cut back, 6 bases at V and 8 bases at J, with 13 bases in the middle. Per germline, CDR1 SEHNR and CDR2 FQNEAQ (reference sequence). The CDR3, as DNA: TGTGCCAGCAGTCACCTCGCCGGCGAAGCTTTCTTT. It yields the protein CASSHLAGEAFF.

This chain links TRBV20-1 with TRBJ2-1, with 8 bases aligning to TRBD2. There are 16 residues in the CDR3. Looked up from germline, CDR1 is DFQATT and CDR2 is SNEGSKA (reference sequence). Germline trimming cut 5 bases from V and 3 bases from J; bases unmatched to any gene: 12. The CDR3 loop is CSAVTSETSVYNEQFF. The CDR3 DNA sequence: TGCAGTGCTGTGACCTCCGAGACTAGCGTCTACAATGAGCAGTTCTTC.

The V gene is TRBV5-4, the J gene TRBJ2-5; TRBD2 is a possible D gene (5 bases). Germline CDR1 is SGHNT and CDR2 is YYREEE (reference sequence). The CDR3 is made up of 16 amino acids. Trimming took 0 bases from V and 0 from J, leaving 12 bases between them. CDR3 residues: CASSLVGGPDQETQYF. In nucleotides, the CDR3 is TGTGCCAGCAGCTTGGTTGGCGGGCCGGACCAAGAGACCCAGTACTTC.

The gene calls are TRBV9 and TRBJ1-6, with D possibly TRBD1 on 5 matching bases. V dropped 2 bases and J dropped 10 bases, with 16 bases sitting between them. In germline, CDR1 is SGDLS, CDR2 YYNGEE. This CDR3 has 15 amino acids. In nucleotides, the CDR3 is TGTGCCAGCAGCGTTCTTACAGGCTGGGAATCACCCCTCCACTTT. Its translation: CASSVLTGWESPLHF. The whole variable domain, filled in from reference TRBV9 and TRBJ1-6, reads DSGVTQTPKHLITATGQRVTLRCSPRSGDLSVYWYQQSLDQGLQFLIQYYNGEERAKGNILERFSAQQFPDLHSELNLSSLELGDSALYFCASSVLTGWESPLHFGNGTRLTVT.

Regarding this clonotype: Because the CDR3's place on the DNA is in doubt, the DNA is left out and the CDR3 is given as listed by TCRdb. The V gene is TRBV3-1, the J gene TRBJ1-2; whether TRBD1, the table's D call, matches the DNA was not checked. Germline V gene sequence: CDR1 LGHDT, CDR2 YNNKEL (reference sequence). The CDR3 is made up of 16 amino acids, end residues included. The CDR3 reads CASSQFFGTGYYGYTF.

V usage is TRBV15 and J usage is TRBJ2-5; D is uncertain. The J call may not be correct, given that the DNA end is closer to TRBJ2-7. The CDR3 is 13 amino acids. From germline, CDR1 is LNHNV and CDR2 YYDKDF (reference sequence). CDR3 coding DNA: TGTGCCACCAGCAGAGAGCGGCTCTACGAGCAGTACTTC. Protein sequence: CATSRERLYEQYF.

This clonotype occurred a few times. V usage is TRBV12-3 or TRBV12-4 and J usage is TRBJ1-5; D not certain. V lost 5 bases and J lost 4, with 9 bases in between. The CDR3 length is 13 residues. In nucleotides, the CDR3 is TGTGCCAGCAGTCCCAAGATTAATCAGCCCCAGCATTTT. This codes for CASSPKINQPQHF.

This clonotype was counted a few times. The chain uses TRBV28 and TRBJ2-5; D remains ambiguous. The DNA end favors TRBJ2-7, so the J call may be wrong. The CDR3 totals 14 residues. Germline V gene lookup returns CDR1 MDHEN and CDR2 SYDVKM. Written as DNA, the CDR3 is TGTGCCAGCACCCCCGGTGACACCTTCTACGAGCAGTACTTC. It is translated as CASTPGDTFYEQYF.

The chain combines TRBV20-1 with TRBJ1-2; D is uncertain. The germline gives CDR1 DFQATT, CDR2 SNEGSKA (reference sequence). V shed 1 base and J shed 7 bases, with 13 bases lying between them. This CDR3 comprises 13 residues. Written as DNA, the CDR3 is TGCAGTGCTAGAGTGGGTGACGACTTTGGCTACACCTTC. Protein: CSARVGDDFGYTF.

This rearrangement joins TRBV20-1 to TRBJ1-4; no definite D call. Trimming cost V 6 bases and J 4 bases, with 15 bases left between them. The CDR3 spans 14 residues. The germline CDR1 and CDR2 sequences are DFQATT and SNEGSKA (reference sequence). CDR3 protein: CSATHGSNNEKLFF. The CDR3 region has the DNA TGCAGTGCCACACACGGAAGTAATAATGAAAAACTGTTTTTT.

The rearrangement uses TRBV11-2 and TRBJ2-7; 9 bases match TRBD2. Germline-derived CDR1 and CDR2 are SGHAT and FQNNGV. The CDR3 totals 16 residues. J gave up 7 bases and V 4 bases, and 14 bases lay outside the gene matches. CDR3 sequence reads: CASSSSGAQPYNEQYF. The CDR3 DNA follows: TGTGCCAGCAGCTCTAGCGGGGCACAACCGTACAATGAGCAGTACTTC.

This clonotype was seen a few times. This chain joins TRBV5-5 and TRBJ1-4, with TRBD1 matching over 7 bases. Germline assignment: CDR1 SGHKS and CDR2 YYEKEE (reference sequence). V lost 4 bases to trimming and J lost 10 bases; unmatched junction nucleotides: 7. The CDR3 extends over 13 amino acids. The CDR3, as DNA: TGTGCCAGCAGCCTAGGACAGGAGGGAAAACTGTTTTTT. This translates into CASSLGQEGKLFF.

The chain couples TRBV29-1 to TRBJ2-3; D is tentatively TRBD1 or TRBD2 (6 bases each). The CDR3 spans 13 residues. V shed 2 bases and J shed 3 bases, with 9 bases lying between them. Germline values: CDR1 SQVTM, CDR2 ANQGSEA. CDR3 nucleotide sequence: TGCAGCGTTGAAACAGGGACTACAGATACGCAGTATTTT. This sequence encodes CSVETGTTDTQYF.

This clonotype has just a few counts. The chain couples TRBV28 to TRBJ1-4; 7 bases line up with TRBD1. Per the germline V gene, CDR1 is MDHEN and CDR2 is SYDVKM. The V gene end was trimmed by 5 bases and the J gene end by 10 bases; junction bases not matched to a gene: 4. The CDR3 covers 12 residues. CDR3 loop: CASSTTGAKLFF. In DNA form, the CDR3 reads TGTGCCAGCAGTACCACAGGGGCAAAACTGTTTTTT.

This clonotype appeared a few times. The chain joins TRBV12-3 or TRBV12-4 to TRBJ2-5; no definite D call. V was pared by 2 bases and J by 2 bases, with 9 bases between. This CDR3 has 14 residues. CDR3 sequence (DNA): TGTGCCAGCAGTTTATCGGTGGTACAAGAGACCCAGTACTTC. Its translation: CASSLSVVQETQYF.

This clonotype was detected a few times. The chain is built from TRBV12-3 or TRBV12-4 and TRBJ1-6; TRBD1 might be the D (5 bases). This CDR3 has 18 residues. Between the trimmed V and J ends, which lost 4 bases and 9 bases, there was a span of 25 bases. The CDR3 loop reads CASSSSRRGISLISPLHF. The CDR3 nucleotides read TGTGCCAGCAGTTCCTCCCGGCGGGGGATCTCTCTAATTTCACCCCTCCACTTT.

CDR3 sequence: CARGDTNTEAFF. CDR3 nucleotides: TGTGCCAGGGGGGACACGAACACTGAAGCTTTCTTT. The V call is TRBV12-3 or TRBV12-4, the J call TRBJ1-1; TRBD1 is a possible D gene (6 bases). V lost 9 bases, J lost 1 base, and 9 bases lay in between. This CDR3 has 12 residues.

The V call is TRBV7-9, the J call TRBJ2-3; no firm D call. Germline V gene data show CDR1 as SEHNR and CDR2 as FQNEAQ (reference sequence). Trimming removed 2 bases at V and 5 bases at J, with 11 bases between. The CDR3 extends over 14 amino acids. The CDR3 nucleotides are TGTGCCAGCAGCTTAATGGGGTCCGGAGATACGCAGTATTTT. This encodes CASSLMGSGDTQYF.

As to this clonotype: It may be a read error: a sequence one base away is much more abundant. The chain uses TRBV18 and TRBJ1-1; D call uncertain. The germline CDR1 and CDR2 sequences are KGHSH and LQKENI. The CDR3 loop spans 14 amino acids. The V end was cut by 1 base, the J end by 0 bases, with 6 bases between. Written as DNA, the CDR3 is TGTGCCAGCTCACCACAGGAGATGAACACTGAAGCTTTCTTT. It encodes CASSPQEMNTEAFF.

The chain recombines TRBV29-1 with TRBJ2-5; tentatively, D is TRBD1 (5 bases). The J call may be faulty, since TRBJ2-7 better matches the DNA end. CDR3 length: 13 amino acids. Germline V gene lookup returns CDR1 SQVTM and CDR2 ANQGSEA. The CDR3 bases are TGCAGCGTTGAACAGGGTGTCCGCTACGAGCAGTACTTC. Translated: CSVEQGVRYEQYF.